This T cell receptor beta chain was captured in a study of spatial heterogeneity in lung cancer. The time point was: blood at routine non-recurrence follow-up after resection. TCRdb re-called the 5' RACE reads with MiXCR, one entry per CDR3 protein. The sample comprises tens of thousands of distinct CDR3 sequences, roughly a tenth of which are singletons, and roughly 22% rests with the top ten. This clonotype was seen a few times. The TCR was taken from a male donor with early-stage non-small cell lung cancer. Sequenced here: PBMCs, sampled at follow-up.

CDR3 region: CATSRATGVEFF. CDR3 coding DNA: TGTGCCACCAGCAGAGCTACCGGAGTCGAGTTCTTC. The chain employs TRBV15 and TRBJ2-1; D call uncertain. V dropped 1 base and J dropped 14 bases, with 12 bases sitting between them. CDR3 length: 12 residues. The germline V gene has CDR1 LNHNV and CDR2 YYDKDF (reference sequence).